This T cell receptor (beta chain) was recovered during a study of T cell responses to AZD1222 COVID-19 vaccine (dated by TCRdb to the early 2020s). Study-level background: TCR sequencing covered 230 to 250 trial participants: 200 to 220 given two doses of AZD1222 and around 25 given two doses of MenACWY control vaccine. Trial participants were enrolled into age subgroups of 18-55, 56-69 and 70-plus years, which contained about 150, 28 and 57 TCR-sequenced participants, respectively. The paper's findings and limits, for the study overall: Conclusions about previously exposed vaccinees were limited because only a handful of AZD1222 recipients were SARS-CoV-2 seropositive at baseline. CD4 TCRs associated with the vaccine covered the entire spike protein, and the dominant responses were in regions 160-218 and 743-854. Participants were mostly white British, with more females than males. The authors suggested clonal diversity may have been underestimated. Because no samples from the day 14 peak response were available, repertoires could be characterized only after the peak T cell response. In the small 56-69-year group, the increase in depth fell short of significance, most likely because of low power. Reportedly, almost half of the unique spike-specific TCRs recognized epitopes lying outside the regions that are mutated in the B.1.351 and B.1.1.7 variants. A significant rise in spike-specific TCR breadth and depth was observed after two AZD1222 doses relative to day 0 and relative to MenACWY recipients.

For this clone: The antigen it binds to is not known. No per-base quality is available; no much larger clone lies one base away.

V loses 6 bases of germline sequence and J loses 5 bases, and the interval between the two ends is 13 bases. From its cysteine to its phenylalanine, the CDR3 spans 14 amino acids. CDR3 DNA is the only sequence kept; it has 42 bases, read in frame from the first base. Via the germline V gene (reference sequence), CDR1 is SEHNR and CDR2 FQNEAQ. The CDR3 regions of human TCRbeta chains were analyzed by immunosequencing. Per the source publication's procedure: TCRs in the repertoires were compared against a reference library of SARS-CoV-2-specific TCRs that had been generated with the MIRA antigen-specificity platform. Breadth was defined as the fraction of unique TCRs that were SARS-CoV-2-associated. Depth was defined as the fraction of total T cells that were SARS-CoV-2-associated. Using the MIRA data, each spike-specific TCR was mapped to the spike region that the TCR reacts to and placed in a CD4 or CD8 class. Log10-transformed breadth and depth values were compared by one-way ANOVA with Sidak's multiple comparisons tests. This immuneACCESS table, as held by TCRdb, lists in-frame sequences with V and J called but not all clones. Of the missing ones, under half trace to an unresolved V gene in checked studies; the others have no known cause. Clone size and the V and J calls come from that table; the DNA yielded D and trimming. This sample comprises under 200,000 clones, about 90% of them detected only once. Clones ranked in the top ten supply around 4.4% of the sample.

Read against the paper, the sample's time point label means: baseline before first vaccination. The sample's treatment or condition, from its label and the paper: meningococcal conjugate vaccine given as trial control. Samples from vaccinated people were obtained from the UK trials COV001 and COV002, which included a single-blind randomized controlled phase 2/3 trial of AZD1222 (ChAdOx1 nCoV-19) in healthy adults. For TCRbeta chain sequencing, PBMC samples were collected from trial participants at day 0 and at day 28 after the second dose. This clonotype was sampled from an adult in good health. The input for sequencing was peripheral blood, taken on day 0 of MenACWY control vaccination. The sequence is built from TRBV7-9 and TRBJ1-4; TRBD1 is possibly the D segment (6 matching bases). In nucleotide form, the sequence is TGTGCCAGCAGTCAAGGACAGAGCAATGAAAAACTGTTTTTT. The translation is CASSQGQSNEKLFF. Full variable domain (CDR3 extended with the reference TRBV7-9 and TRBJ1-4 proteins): DTGVSQNPRHKITKRGQNVTFRCDPISEHNRLYWYRQTLGQGPEFLTYFQNEAQLEKSRLLSDRFSAERPKGSFSTLEIQRTEQGDSAMYLCASSQGQSNEKLFFGSGTQLSVL.